The 8 T cell receptor beta chains below were found in one sample sequenced in a study of siplizumab effects on memory and regulatory T cells. Sequencing used immunoSEQ multiplex PCR; TCRdb keeps in-frame clones, though not all of them. Of about 120,000 clones listed, roughly 94% were seen once; the top ten hold under 2%. The sample taken for sequencing was non-Treg CD4+ T cells sorted from blood. The receptors were gathered from a human donor in good health.

This rearrangement joins TRBV11-2 to TRBJ2-5; D may match TRBD1 or TRBD2 (6 bases each). The CDR3 spans 13 residues. Trimming left V 1 base short and J 5 bases short, with 8 bases between. Germline CDR1 is SGHAT and CDR2 is FQNNGV. The CDR3 here is CASSLAGAETQYF. The CDR3 DNA sequence: TGTGCCAGCAGCTTAGCGGGGGCGGAGACCCAGTACTTC.

The chain employs TRBV2 and TRBJ2-5; 7 positions agree with TRBD2. Looked up from germline, CDR1 is SNHLY and CDR2 is FYNNEI. V shed 8 bases and J 0 bases; nucleotides not matched to a gene: 3. CDR3 length: 13 amino acids. The CDR3 coding sequence is TGTGCCAGCCTGCGGGGGAACCAAGAGACCCAGTACTTC. This encodes CASLRGNQETQYF.

The chain has TRBV7-9 and TRBJ2-7; 12 nucleotides match TRBD2. Trimming took 3 bases from V and 7 from J; bases not matched to a gene: 4. The germline gives CDR1 SEHNR, CDR2 FQNEAQ (reference sequence). This CDR3 is built from 14 residues. In nucleotides, the CDR3 is TGTGCCAGCAGCTTTGGACTAGCGGGACGGGAGCAGTACTTC. This sequence encodes CASSFGLAGREQYF.

This clone showed up just once. The CDR3 sequence: CASSAGTGREKLFF. The CDR3 DNA is TGCGCCAGCAGCGCTGGGACAGGGCGAGAAAAACTGTTTTTT. V usage is TRBV5-1 and J usage is TRBJ1-4, with 9 bases matching TRBD1. In germline, CDR1 is SGHRS, CDR2 YFSETQ. With 4 bases clipped from V and 8 bases from J, the junction kept 6 bases outside the gene matches. The CDR3 spans 14 residues.

This clone was recorded only once. The genes are TRBV25-1 and TRBJ1-4, with no clear D. This CDR3 is built from 16 residues. CDR1 is MGHDK and CDR2 is SYGVNS in the germline V gene. V was trimmed by 7 bases and J by 0 bases, leaving 15 bases between them. The CDR3 reads CASTRGLLTTNEKLFF. In nucleotides, the CDR3 is TGTGCCAGCACCCGTGGCCTACTAACAACTAATGAAAAACTGTTTTTT.

This rearrangement joins TRBV6-5 to TRBJ2-7; no reliable D call. With 0 bases removed from V and 9 bases from J, the gap between germline ends came to 9 bases. The V gene's germline CDR1 is MNHEY and CDR2 SVGAGI. The CDR3 consists of 12 residues. The CDR3 reads CASSYSTGLQYF. The CDR3 region has the DNA TGTGCCAGCAGTTACTCGACCGGGTTGCAGTACTTC.

This chain uses TRBV6-1 with TRBJ1-2; a possible D gene is TRBD1 (6 bases). Looked up from germline, CDR1 is MNHNS and CDR2 is SASEGT. There are 13 residues in the CDR3. V was pared by 7 bases and J by 5 bases, with 14 bases between. CDR3 in DNA: TGTGCCAGCATGGAACAGGGAAGGTATGGCTACACCTTC. It translates to CASMEQGRYGYTF.

This chain uses TRBV18 with TRBJ2-5; D is possibly TRBD2 (5 bases). Germline V lookup: CDR1 KGHSH, CDR2 LQKENI. Trimming shortened V by 1 base and J by 4 bases, and 10 bases separated the two germline ends. The CDR3 has 14 amino acids. In nucleotides, the CDR3 is TGTGCCAGCTCACCACTAGACGAGGGAGAGACCCAGTACTTC. Protein product: CASSPLDEGETQYF.